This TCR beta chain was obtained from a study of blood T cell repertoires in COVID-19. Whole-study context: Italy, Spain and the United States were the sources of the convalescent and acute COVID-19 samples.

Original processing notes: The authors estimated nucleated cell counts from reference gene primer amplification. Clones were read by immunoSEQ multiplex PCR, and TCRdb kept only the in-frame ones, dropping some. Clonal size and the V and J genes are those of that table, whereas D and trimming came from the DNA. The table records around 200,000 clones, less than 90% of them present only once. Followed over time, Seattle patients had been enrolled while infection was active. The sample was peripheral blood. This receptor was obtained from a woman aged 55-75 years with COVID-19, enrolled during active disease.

CDR3 bases: TGTGCCAGCAGCGCTGACCTCCGGGGAACCTCCTACGAGCAGTACTTC. It is translated as CASSADLRGTSYEQYF. The genes are TRBV9 and TRBJ2-7, with D perhaps TRBD2 (5 bases). Trimming took 3 bases from V and 0 from J, leaving 16 bases between them. Germline V gene lookup returns CDR1 SGDLS and CDR2 YYNGEE. CDR3 length: 16 amino acids.